These 8 T cell receptor beta chains originate from one sample sequenced in a study of blood T cell repertoires in COVID-19. The method was immunoSEQ multiplex PCR; TCRdb's version includes in-frame clones alone and lacks a portion of them. The profile shows 350,000 or so clones, about nine tenths of them singletons. The sequenced material came from peripheral blood. The receptors were sampled from a woman aged 60-75 years with COVID-19, enrolled during active disease.

The rearrangement links TRBV28 to TRBJ2-7, with D perhaps TRBD2 (5 bases). The CDR3 covers 13 residues. V lost 2 bases, J lost 4 bases, and 9 bases lay in between. Per the germline V gene, CDR1 is MDHEN and CDR2 is SYDVKM. The CDR3 region has the DNA TGTGCCAGCAGTTTACGGGGTGTGTACGAGCAGTACTTC. It is translated as CASSLRGVYEQYF.

The chain carries TRBV3-1 (or the pseudogene TRBV3-2) and TRBJ1-6; TRBD1 aligns across 12 bases. After removal of 0 bases from V and 8 bases from J, the junction contained 2 bases not matched to a gene. This CDR3 has 16 amino acids. Germline values: CDR1 LGHDT, CDR2 YNNKEL (reference sequence). In DNA, the CDR3 is TGTGCCAGCAGCCAAGAGGGGACAGGGGGCGATTCACCCCTCCACTTT. It encodes CASSQEGTGGDSPLHF.

The V gene is TRBV5-1, the J gene TRBJ2-3; D call uncertain. Per germline, CDR1 SGHRS and CDR2 YFSETQ. The CDR3 extends over 15 amino acids. V lost 0 bases to trimming and J lost 3 bases, with 11 bases between them. CDR3 in amino acids: CASSLGAQPTDTQYF. The CDR3 DNA reads TGCGCCAGCAGCTTGGGGGCCCAACCAACAGATACGCAGTATTTT.

The chain is built from TRBV5-1 and TRBJ1-1; TRBD1 agrees at 8 bases. V shed 5 bases and J 6 bases; nucleotides not matched to a gene: 9. The CDR3 has 14 amino acids. From germline, CDR1 is SGHRS and CDR2 YFSETQ. CDR3: CASSLTGQGAEAFF. CDR3 nucleotides: TGCGCCAGCAGTTTGACCGGACAGGGAGCTGAAGCTTTCTTT.

The chain has TRBV5-4 and TRBJ1-3; maybe TRBD1 (6 bases). Per the germline V gene, CDR1 is SGHNT and CDR2 is YYREEE (reference sequence). The V and J ends lost 4 bases and 0 bases respectively, with 17 bases between them. This CDR3 is built from 17 residues. CDR3 residues: CASSGTGYSPSGNTIYF. As DNA, the CDR3 is TGTGCCAGCAGCGGAACAGGGTATTCACCCTCTGGAAACACCATATATTTT.

The chain recombines TRBV27 with TRBJ1-1; D uncertain. V dropped 6 bases and J dropped 5 bases, with 19 bases sitting between them. Germline CDR1 is MNHEY and CDR2 is SMNVEV (reference sequence). The CDR3 covers 15 residues. The CDR3 sequence is CASRGRNTKRTEAFF. The CDR3 coding sequence is TGTGCCAGCAGAGGGAGGAACACCAAGAGGACTGAAGCTTTCTTT.

The chain recombines TRBV28 with TRBJ2-7, with D maybe TRBD1 (5 bases). CDR3 size: 13 residues. Germline values: CDR1 MDHEN, CDR2 SYDVKM. Trimming left V 10 bases short and J 4 bases short, with 17 bases between. The CDR3 region is CAIRTPLGYEQYF. CDR3 nucleotide sequence: TGTGCCATCCGGACACCCCTCGGGTACGAGCAGTACTTC.

The V and J genes are TRBV19 and TRBJ1-3; 7 bases align to TRBD1. The CDR3 has 15 amino acids. The germline CDR1 and CDR2 sequences are LNHDA and SQIVND (reference sequence). V was clipped by 6 bases and J by 3 bases; unmatched bases: 8. The CDR3 region has the DNA TGTGCCAGTAGAGAAGGGGGCTTGTTTGGAAACACCATATATTTT. This encodes CASREGGLFGNTIYF.